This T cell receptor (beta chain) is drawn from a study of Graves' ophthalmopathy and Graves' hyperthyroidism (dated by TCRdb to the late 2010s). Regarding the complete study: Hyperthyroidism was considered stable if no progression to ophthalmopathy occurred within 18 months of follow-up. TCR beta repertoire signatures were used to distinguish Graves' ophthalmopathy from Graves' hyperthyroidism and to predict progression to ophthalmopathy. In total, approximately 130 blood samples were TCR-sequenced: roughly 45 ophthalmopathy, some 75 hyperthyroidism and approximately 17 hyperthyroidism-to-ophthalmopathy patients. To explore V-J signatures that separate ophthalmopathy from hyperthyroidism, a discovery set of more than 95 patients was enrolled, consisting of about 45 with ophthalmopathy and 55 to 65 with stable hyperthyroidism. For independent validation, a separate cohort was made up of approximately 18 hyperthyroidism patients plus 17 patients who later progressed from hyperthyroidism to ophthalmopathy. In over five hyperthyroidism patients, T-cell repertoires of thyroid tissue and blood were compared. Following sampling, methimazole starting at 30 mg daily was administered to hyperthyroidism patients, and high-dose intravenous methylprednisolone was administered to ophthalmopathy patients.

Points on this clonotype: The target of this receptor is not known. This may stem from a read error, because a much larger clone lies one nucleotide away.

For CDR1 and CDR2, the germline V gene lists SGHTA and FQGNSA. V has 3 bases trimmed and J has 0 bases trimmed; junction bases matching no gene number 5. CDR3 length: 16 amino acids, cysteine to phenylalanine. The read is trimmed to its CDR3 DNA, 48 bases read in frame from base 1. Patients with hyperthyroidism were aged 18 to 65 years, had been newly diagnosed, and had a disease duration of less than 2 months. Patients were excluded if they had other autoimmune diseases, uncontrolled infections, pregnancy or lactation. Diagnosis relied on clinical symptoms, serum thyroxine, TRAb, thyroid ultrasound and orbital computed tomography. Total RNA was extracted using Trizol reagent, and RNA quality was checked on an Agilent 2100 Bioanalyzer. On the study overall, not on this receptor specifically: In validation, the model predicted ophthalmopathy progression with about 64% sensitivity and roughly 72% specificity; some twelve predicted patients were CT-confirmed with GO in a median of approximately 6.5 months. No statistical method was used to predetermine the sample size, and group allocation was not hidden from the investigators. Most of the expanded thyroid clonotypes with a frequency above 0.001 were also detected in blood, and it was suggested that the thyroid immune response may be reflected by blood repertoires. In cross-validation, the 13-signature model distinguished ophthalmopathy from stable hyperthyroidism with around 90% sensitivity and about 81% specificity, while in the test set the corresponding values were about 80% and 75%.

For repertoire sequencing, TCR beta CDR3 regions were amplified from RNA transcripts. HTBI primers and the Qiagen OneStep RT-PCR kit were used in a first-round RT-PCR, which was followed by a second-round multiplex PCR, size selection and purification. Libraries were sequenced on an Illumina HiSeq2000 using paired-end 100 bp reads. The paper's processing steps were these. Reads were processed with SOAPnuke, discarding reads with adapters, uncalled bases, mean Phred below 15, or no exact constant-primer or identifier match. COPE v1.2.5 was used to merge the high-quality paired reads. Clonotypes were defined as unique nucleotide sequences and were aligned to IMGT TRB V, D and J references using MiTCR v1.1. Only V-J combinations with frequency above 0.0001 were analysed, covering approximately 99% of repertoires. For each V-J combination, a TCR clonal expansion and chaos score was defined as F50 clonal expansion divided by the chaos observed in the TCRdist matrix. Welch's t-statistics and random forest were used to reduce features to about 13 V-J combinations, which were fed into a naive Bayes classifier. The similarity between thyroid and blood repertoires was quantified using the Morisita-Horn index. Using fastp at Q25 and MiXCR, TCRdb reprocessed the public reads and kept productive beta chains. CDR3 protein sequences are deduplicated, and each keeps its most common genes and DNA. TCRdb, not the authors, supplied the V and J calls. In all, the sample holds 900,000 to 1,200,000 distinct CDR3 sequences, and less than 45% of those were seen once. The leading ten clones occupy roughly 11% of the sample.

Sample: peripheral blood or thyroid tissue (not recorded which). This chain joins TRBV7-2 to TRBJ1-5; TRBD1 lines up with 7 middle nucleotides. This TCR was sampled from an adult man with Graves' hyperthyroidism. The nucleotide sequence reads TGTGCCAGCAGCTTCAGGGACAGAAATAGCAATCAGCCCCAGCATTTT. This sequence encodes CASSFRDRNSNQPQHF.